The 15 T cell receptor beta chains listed next were all sequenced from one sample in a study of cytomegalovirus exposure and HLA in healthy donors. The PCR made use of 60 Vbeta and 13 Jbeta primers. Method: immunoSEQ multiplex PCR; TCRdb's copy keeps in-frame clones and lacks some. In the table there are about 200,000 clones, roughly 68% of which are singletons. Material for sequencing was PBMCs. These receptor sequences come from a woman under 40 in good health and CMV-seronegative.

The chain recombines TRBV11-2 with TRBJ2-3; D unresolved. The CDR3 is 13 residues long. Trimming shortened V by 3 bases and J by 1 base, and 5 bases separated the two germline ends. Germline V gene data show CDR1 as SGHAT and CDR2 as FQNNGV. The chain's CDR3 is CASSFFGTDTQYF. CDR3 nucleotide sequence: TGTGCCAGCAGCTTCTTTGGCACAGATACGCAGTATTTT.

This chain connects TRBV11-2 to TRBJ1-1, with D unresolved. CDR3 length: 13 amino acids. V was pared by 7 bases and J by 7 bases, with 16 bases between. From germline, CDR1 is SGHAT and CDR2 FQNNGV. CDR3 bases: TGTGCCAGCAACAACGGGAGGTTTGTTGAAGCTTTCTTT. This translates into CASNNGRFVEAFF.

The chain employs TRBV5-6 and TRBJ2-4, with a possible D match to TRBD2 (5 bases). The V gene's germline CDR1 is SGHDT and CDR2 YYEEEE. The V gene lost 5 bases and the J gene lost 9 bases, with 15 bases spanning the gap. This CDR3 has 13 amino acids. In DNA, the CDR3 is TGTGCCAGCAGAGAGAGACGCGGAGGCATTCAGTACTTC. It translates to CASRERRGGIQYF.

The chain carries TRBV30 and TRBJ1-3; 9 nucleotides agree with TRBD1. V shed 2 bases, J shed 1 base, and the junction held 3 bases outside the gene matches. The CDR3 extends over 15 amino acids. The V gene's germline CDR1 is GTSNPN and CDR2 SVGIG (reference sequence). CDR3 nucleotide sequence: TGTGCCTGGAGTTTGGGACAGGGATCTGGAAACACCATATATTTT. It specifies CAWSLGQGSGNTIYF.

The V and J genes are TRBV13 and TRBJ1-1; D may be TRBD1 (6 bases). The V end was cut by 5 bases, the J end by 6 bases, with 25 bases between. Germline CDR1 and CDR2: PRHDT and FYEKMQ (reference sequence). This CDR3 spans 17 amino acids. The DNA for the CDR3 is TGTGCCAGCAGCCTCTGGGGGGGGGCAGGGGATAAGGCTGAAGCTTTCTTT. Translated: CASSLWGGAGDKAEAFF.

This chain connects TRBV10-3 to TRBJ1-5; D is uncertain. Germline V gene data show CDR1 as ENHRY and CDR2 as SYGVKD. The length of the CDR3 is 14 residues. The ends were cut back, 9 bases at V and 1 base at J, with 13 bases in the middle. In DNA, the CDR3 is TGTGCCATAAGCGGACGGCCAAGCAATCAGCCCCAGCATTTT. The encoded protein is CAISGRPSNQPQHF.

The rearrangement links TRBV25-1 to TRBJ1-4, with D perhaps TRBD1 (5 bases). V gave up 1 base and J gave up 8 bases, with 11 bases separating them. This CDR3 spans 14 amino acids. CDR1 is MGHDK and CDR2 is SYGVNS in the germline V gene. The CDR3, as DNA: TGTGCCAGCAGTGAATTATCATCAGGGGAAAAACTGTTTTTT. This gives the protein CASSELSSGEKLFF.

The rearrangement joins TRBV7-3 to TRBJ1-2; TRBD1 is a possible D gene (6 bases). The ends were cut back, 3 bases at V and 4 bases at J, with 15 bases in the middle. The CDR3 has 15 amino acids. Germline CDR1 is SGHTA and CDR2 is FQGTGA. The CDR3 coding sequence is TGTGCCAGCAGCTTCCCGACAGGCCTCAGCTATGGCTACACCTTC. It yields the protein CASSFPTGLSYGYTF. Full variable domain (outside the CDR3, taken from reference TRBV7-3 and TRBJ1-2): GAGVSQTPSNKVTEKGKYVELRCDPISGHTALYWYRQSLGQGPEFLIYFQGTGAADDSGLPNDRFFAVRPEGSVSTLKIQRTERGDSAVYLCASSFPTGLSYGYTFGSGTRLTVV.

The CDR3 sequence is CASRVQVPGTDTQYF. CDR3 DNA: TGTGCCAGCAGAGTGCAGGTTCCAGGCACAGATACGCAGTATTTT. The J gene is TRBJ2-3, the V gene TRBV6-6; no clear D gene. CDR1 is MNHNY, CDR2 SVGAGI, per germline (reference sequence). The V end was cut by 6 bases, the J end by 1 base, with 14 bases between. The CDR3 has 15 amino acids.

The V call is TRBV7-8, the J call TRBJ2-1; TRBD2 is a possible D gene (6 bases). The germline V and J ends were trimmed by 4 bases and 4 bases, with 11 bases remaining between them. This CDR3 has 14 amino acids. CDR1 is SGHVS, CDR2 FQNEAQ, per germline. The CDR3 nucleotides read TGTGCCAGCAGCTGGCTGGGGGGATACAATGAGCAGTTCTTC. Encoded protein: CASSWLGGYNEQFF.

The J gene is TRBJ2-7, the V gene TRBV20-1; D may be TRBD2 (5 bases). Germline CDR1 and CDR2: DFQATT and SNEGSKA (reference sequence). V lost 6 bases and J 3 bases, leaving 9 bases between the germline ends. CDR3 length equals 11 residues. The CDR3 DNA is TGCAGTGCAGGGAGAAACTACGAGCAGTACTTC. Its translation: CSAGRNYEQYF.

This rearrangement joins TRBV4-1 to TRBJ2-7; D might be TRBD2 (5 bases). Trimming removed 0 bases from V and 2 bases from J, with 11 bases in between. The CDR3 consists of 15 residues. CDR1 and CDR2 from the germline V gene are MGHRA and YSYEKL. DNA for the CDR3: TGCGCCAGCAGCCAAGATTCAAGGGAGCCCTACGAGCAGTACTTC. Its translation is CASSQDSREPYEQYF.

Here the CDR3 reads CASNLGGNSDEQFF. The CDR3 nucleotides read TGTGCCAGCAACCTCGGCGGGAATAGCGATGAGCAGTTCTTC. The rearrangement uses TRBV7-9 and TRBJ2-1; weak D call: TRBD2 (6 bases). The CDR3 covers 14 residues. Deletions cut 7 bases from V and 8 bases from J, with 18 bases between. Germline V CDR1 and CDR2: SEHNR, FQNEAQ (reference sequence).

This chain connects TRBV6-5 to TRBJ2-7; possibly TRBD2 for D (5 bases). CDR3 length: 14 amino acids. The V end lost 7 bases, the J end lost 3 bases, and 16 bases lay between the germline ends. The germline V gene has CDR1 MNHEY and CDR2 SVGAGI. DNA for the CDR3: TGTGCCAGCAAAACCGGGCCCCGGGGCTACGAGCAGTACTTC. It yields the protein CASKTGPRGYEQYF.

This clone was detected a few times. V and J are TRBV9 and TRBJ2-7; 9 positions match TRBD1. Germline V gene sequence: CDR1 SGDLS, CDR2 YYNGEE. CDR3 length: 15 residues. Trimming at V came to 3 bases and at J to 3 bases, leaving 7 bases not matched to a gene. The chain's CDR3 is CASSDRDRARYEQYF. CDR3 nucleotides: TGTGCCAGCAGCGACCGGGACAGGGCTCGCTACGAGCAGTACTTC. The full variable domain, in which reference TRBV9 and TRBJ2-7 provide the parts outside the CDR3, is DSGVTQTPKHLITATGQRVTLRCSPRSGDLSVYWYQQSLDQGLQFLIQYYNGEERAKGNILERFSAQQFPDLHSELNLSSLELGDSALYFCASSDRDRARYEQYFGPGTRLTVT.